Included here is one TCR beta chain sequence, with context. This sample stems from a study of blood T cell repertoires in COVID-19. Trimming removed 6 bases from V and 0 bases from J, with 13 bases in between. Per the germline V gene, CDR1 is SQVTM and CDR2 is ANQGSEA. The CDR3 is 14 amino acids. The data were produced by immunoSEQ multiplex PCR, yet TCRdb's version contains in-frame clones alone and is incomplete. The table has more than 100,000 clones, around nine tenths seen once; the top ten hold approximately 3.1%. The clonotype was recovered from a man aged 45-65 years in a cohort sampled during active COVID-19. The chain uses TRBV29-1 and TRBJ2-3; TRBD2 is a possible D gene (6 bases). Sample: peripheral blood. The CDR3 reads CSVEGGLSTDTQYF. CDR3 sequence (DNA): TGCAGCGTGGAGGGCGGCTTAAGCACAGATACGCAGTATTTT.